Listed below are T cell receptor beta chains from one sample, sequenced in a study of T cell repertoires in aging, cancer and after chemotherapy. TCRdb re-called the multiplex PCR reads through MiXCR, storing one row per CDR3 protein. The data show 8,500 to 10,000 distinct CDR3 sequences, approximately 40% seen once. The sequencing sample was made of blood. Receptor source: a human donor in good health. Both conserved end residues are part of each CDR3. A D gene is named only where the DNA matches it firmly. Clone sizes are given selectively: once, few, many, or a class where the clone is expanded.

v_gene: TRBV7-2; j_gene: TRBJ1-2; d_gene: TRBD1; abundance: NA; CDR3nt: TGTGCCAGCAGCTTGGGACAGAATGGCTACACCTTC; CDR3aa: CASSLGQNGYTF
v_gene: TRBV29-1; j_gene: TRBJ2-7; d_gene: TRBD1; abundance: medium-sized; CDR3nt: TGCAGCGTTGAAGCTCGGGACAGGTCAAACGAGCAGTACTTC; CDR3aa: CSVEARDRSNEQYF
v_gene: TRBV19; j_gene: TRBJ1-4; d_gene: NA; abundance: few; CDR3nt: TGTGCCAGTAGTATCCGACCCCGAGAAAAACTGTTTTTT; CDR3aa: CASSIRPREKLFF
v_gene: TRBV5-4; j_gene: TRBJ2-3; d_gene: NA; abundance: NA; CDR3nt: TGTGCCAGCAGCTTTTCGCCCGAGCGTAGGCCAGATACGCAGTATTTT; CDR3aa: CASSFSPERRPDTQYF
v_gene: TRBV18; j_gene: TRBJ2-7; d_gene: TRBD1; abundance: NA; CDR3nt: TGTGCCAGCTCACAGGGACAGGCTTTTGGCGAGCAGTACTTC; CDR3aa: CASSQGQAFGEQYF
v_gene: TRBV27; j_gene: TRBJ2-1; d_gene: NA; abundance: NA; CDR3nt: TGTGCCAGCATAAACGAACGGGATGAGCAGTTCTTC; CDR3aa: CASINERDEQFF
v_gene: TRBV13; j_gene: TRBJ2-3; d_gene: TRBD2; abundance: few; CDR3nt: TGTGCCAGCAGCGAGCGGGGCCACGGCACAGATACGCAGTATTTT; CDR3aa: CASSERGHGTDTQYF
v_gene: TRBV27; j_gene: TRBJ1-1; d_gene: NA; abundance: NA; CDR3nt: TGTGCCAGCAGTCAACCTCTGGGACGAATGAACACTGAAGCTTTCTTT; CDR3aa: CASSQPLGRMNTEAFF
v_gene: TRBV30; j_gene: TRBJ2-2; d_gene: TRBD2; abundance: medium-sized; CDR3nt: TGTGCCTGGATAGCTGGGACTAGCGGGAGTCCTACCGGGGAGCTGTTTTTT; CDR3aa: CAWIAGTSGSPTGELFF
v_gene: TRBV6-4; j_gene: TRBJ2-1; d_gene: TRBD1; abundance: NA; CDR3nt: TGTGCCAGCAGTGACTCGACAGGGTACAATGAGCAGTTCTTC; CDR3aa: CASSDSTGYNEQFF
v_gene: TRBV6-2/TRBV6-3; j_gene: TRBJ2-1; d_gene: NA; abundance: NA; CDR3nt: TGTGCCAGCAGTTACTCATTCGCCAATGAGCAGTTCTTC; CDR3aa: CASSYSFANEQFF
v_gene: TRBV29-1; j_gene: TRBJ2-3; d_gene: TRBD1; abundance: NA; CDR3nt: TGCAGCGCAATTAAGGGGACAGCTGGGGAAGATACGCAGTATTTT; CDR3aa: CSAIKGTAGEDTQYF
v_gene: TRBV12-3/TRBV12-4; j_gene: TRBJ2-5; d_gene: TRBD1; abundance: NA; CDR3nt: TGTGCCAGCAGTTTAAACAGGGGAAGAGCAGAGACCCAGTACTTC; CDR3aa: CASSLNRGRAETQYF
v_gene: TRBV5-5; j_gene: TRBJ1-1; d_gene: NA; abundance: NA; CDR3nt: TGTGCCAGCAGCTCGCAGGGGTACACTGAAGCTTTCTTT; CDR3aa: CASSSQGYTEAFF
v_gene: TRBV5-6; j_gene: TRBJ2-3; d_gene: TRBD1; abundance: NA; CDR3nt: TGTGCCAGCAGCTTGGCAGCGGCAGGGGGAACAGATACGCAGTATTTT; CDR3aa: CASSLAAAGGTDTQYF
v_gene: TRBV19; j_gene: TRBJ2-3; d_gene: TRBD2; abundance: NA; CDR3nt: TGTGCCAGTAGTACCCGGGGAGGGGAGGATACGCAGTATTTT; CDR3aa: CASSTRGGEDTQYF
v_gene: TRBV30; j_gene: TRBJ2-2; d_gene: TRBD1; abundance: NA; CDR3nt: TGTGCCTGGAGTGTACAGACAGGGGGGCCCGGGGAGCTGTTTTTT; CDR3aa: CAWSVQTGGPGELFF
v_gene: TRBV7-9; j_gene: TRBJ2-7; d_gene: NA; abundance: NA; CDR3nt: TGTGCCAGCAGCTTAGTCGGAGCAACCGAGCAGTACTTC; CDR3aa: CASSLVGATEQYF
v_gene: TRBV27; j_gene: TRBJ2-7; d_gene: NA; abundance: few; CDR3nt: TGTGCCAGCAGTTTGGCGGGGAACTACGAGCAGTACTTC; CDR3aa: CASSLAGNYEQYF
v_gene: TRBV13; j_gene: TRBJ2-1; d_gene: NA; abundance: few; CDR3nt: TGTGCCAGCAGCTTACTAGCGATGGCGGCTAGCGCATACAATGAGCAGTTCTTC; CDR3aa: CASSLLAMAASAYNEQFF
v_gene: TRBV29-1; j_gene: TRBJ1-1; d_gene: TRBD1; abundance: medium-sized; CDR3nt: TGCAGCGTTGACAGGGGGCGAGCGGACACTGAAGCTTTCTTT; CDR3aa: CSVDRGRADTEAFF
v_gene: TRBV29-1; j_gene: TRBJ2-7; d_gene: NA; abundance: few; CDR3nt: TGCAGCGTTCGCCACTCCGGGTGGTCCTACGAGCAGTACTTC; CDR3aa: CSVRHSGWSYEQYF
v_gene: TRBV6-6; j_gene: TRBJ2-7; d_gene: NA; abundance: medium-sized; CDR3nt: TGTGCCAGCAGTCCGGACGGGTCGGGGCAGTACTTC; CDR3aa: CASSPDGSGQYF
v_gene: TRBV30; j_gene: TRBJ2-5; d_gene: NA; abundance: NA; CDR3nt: TGTGCCTGGACATCGACAGGGAGGGAGACCCAGTACTTC; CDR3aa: CAWTSTGRETQYF
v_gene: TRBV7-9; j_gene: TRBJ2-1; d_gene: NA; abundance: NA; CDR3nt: TGTGCCAGCAGCTCCTCGGTGGGTGAGCAGTTCTTC; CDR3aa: CASSSSVGEQFF
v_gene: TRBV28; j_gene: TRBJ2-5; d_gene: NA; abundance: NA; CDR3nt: TGTGCCAGCAGGGAGAGGGCGGAGACCCAGTACTTC; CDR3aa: CASRERAETQYF
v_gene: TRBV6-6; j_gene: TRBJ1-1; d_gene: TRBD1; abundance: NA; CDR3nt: TGTGCCAGCAGTGGGGACAGGAACACTGAAGCTTTCTTT; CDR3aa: CASSGDRNTEAFF
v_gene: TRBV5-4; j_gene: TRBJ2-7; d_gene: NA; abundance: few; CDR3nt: TGTGCCAGTCGACAGGGAGGGGGCTCCTACGAGCAGTACTTC; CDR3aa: CASRQGGGSYEQYF
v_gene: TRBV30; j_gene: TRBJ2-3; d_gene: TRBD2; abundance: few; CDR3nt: TGTGCCTGGAGGCGGGAGAGGGTGACAGATACGCAGTATTTT; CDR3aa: CAWRRERVTDTQYF
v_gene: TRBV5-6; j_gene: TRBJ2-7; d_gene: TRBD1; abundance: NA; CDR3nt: TGTGCCAGCAGCCTTCCCACAGGGGCCGACGAGCAGTACTTC; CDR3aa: CASSLPTGADEQYF
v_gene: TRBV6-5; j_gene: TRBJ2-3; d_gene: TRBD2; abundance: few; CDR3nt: TGTGCCAGCAGTTACTCCAGCGGGACCTACCGGGATACGCAGTATTTT; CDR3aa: CASSYSSGTYRDTQYF
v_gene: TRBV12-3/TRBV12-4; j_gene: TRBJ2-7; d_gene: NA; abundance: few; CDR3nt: TGTGCCAGCAGTCTCCGGGACGAGCAGTACTTC; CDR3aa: CASSLRDEQYF
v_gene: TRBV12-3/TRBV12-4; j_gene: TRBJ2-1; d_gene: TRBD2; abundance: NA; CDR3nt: TGTGCCAGCAGTTTAACCAGCGGGAGGCCAGATGAGCAGTTCTTC; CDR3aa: CASSLTSGRPDEQFF
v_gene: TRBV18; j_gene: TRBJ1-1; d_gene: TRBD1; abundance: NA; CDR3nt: TGTGCCAGCTCCCGACAGGGGCCGGACACTGAAGCTTTCTTT; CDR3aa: CASSRQGPDTEAFF
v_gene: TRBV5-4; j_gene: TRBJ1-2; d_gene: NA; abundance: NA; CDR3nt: TGTGCCAGCAGCTTGGACAGGGCGGGGGGCTACACCTTC; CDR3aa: CASSLDRAGGYTF
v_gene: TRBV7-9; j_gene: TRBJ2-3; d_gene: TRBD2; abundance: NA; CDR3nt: TGTGCCAGCAGCTCGGCCGGGACTAGCGATACGCAGTATTTT; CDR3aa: CASSSAGTSDTQYF
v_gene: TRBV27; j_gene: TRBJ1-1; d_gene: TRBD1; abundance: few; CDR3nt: TGTGCCAGCAGTTGGGACAGGGACAACACTGAAGCTTTCTTT; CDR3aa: CASSWDRDNTEAFF
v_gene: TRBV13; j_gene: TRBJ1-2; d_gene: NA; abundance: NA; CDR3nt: TGTGCCAGCAGCTTAAAAAGGTGGCAGGTTAACTATGGCTACACCTTC; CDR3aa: CASSLKRWQVNYGYTF
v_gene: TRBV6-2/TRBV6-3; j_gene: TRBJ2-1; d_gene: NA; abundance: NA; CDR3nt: TGTGCCAGCAGTTCCACCCCGGACTACAATGAGCAGTTCTTC; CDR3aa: CASSSTPDYNEQFF